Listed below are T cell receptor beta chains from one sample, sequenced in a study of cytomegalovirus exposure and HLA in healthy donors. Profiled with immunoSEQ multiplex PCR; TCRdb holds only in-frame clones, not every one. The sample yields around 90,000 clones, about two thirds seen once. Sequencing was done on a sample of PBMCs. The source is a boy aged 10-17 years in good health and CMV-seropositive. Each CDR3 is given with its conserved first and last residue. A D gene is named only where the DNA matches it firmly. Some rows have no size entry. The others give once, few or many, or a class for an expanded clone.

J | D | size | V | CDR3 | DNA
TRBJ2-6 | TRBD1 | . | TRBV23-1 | CASVRQGGHSGANVLTF | TGCGCCAGCGTAAGACAGGGTGGGCACTCTGGGGCCAACGTCCTGACTTTC
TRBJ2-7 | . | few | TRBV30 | CAWSGNARTVHEQYF | TGTGCCTGGAGTGGAAACGCCAGGACAGTCCACGAGCAGTACTTC
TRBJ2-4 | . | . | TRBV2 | CASRVTGEYF | TGTGCCAGCAGGGTCACCGGGGAGTACTTC
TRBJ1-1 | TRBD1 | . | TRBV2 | CASSQQGIMNTEAFF | TGTGCCAGCAGTCAACAGGGGATAATGAACACTGAAGCTTTCTTT
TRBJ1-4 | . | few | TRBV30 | CAWRPLDSRATNEKLFF | TGTGCCTGGAGACCCCTGGACTCGCGTGCAACTAATGAAAAACTGTTTTTT
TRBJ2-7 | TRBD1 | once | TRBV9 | CASSSGTGYYEQYF | TGTGCCAGCAGCTCCGGGACAGGCTATTACGAGCAGTACTTC
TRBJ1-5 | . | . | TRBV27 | CASSTAGGSNQPQHF | TGTGCCAGCAGTACCGCGGGAGGTAGCAATCAGCCCCAGCATTTT
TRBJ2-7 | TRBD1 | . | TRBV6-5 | CASKPPGQGTGEQYF | TGTGCCAGCAAACCCCCGGGACAGGGAACCGGCGAGCAGTACTTC
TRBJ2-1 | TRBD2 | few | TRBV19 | CASSDKTSLLYNEQFF | TGTGCCAGTAGTGACAAGACTAGCCTCCTCTACAATGAGCAGTTCTTC
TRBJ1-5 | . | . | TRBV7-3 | CASSSGRNQPQHF | TGTGCCAGCAGCTCCGGTCGCAATCAGCCCCAGCATTTT
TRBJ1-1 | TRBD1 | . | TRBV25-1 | CASSVGVGTGTAEAFF | TGTGCCAGCAGTGTGGGGGTTGGGACAGGGACCGCTGAAGCTTTCTTT
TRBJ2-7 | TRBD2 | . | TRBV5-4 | CASSLVTGGYEQYF | TGTGCCAGCAGCTTGGTTACGGGGGGCTACGAGCAGTACTTC
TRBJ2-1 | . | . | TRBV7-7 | CASSLTPGYNEQFF | TGTGCCAGCAGCTTAACGCCGGGCTACAATGAGCAGTTCTTC
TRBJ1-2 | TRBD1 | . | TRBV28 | CASTDRSYGYTF | TGTGCCAGCACGGACAGGAGCTATGGCTACACCTTC
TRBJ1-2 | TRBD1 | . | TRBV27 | CASSLLGTVYGYTF | TGTGCCAGCAGTTTACTCGGGACAGTCTATGGCTACACCTTC
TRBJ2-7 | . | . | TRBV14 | CASSQDYSLSHEQYF | TGTGCCAGCAGCCAAGATTACAGTTTGAGCCACGAGCAGTACTTC
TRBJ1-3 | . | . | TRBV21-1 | CASSKVLGKKDIGSGNTIYF | TGTGCCAGCAGCAAAGTTCTAGGGAAGAAGGACATTGGCTCTGGAAACACCATATATTTT
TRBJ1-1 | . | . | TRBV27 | CASSLGQMNTEAFF | TGTGCCAGCAGCCTGGGGCAGATGAACACTGAAGCTTTCTTT
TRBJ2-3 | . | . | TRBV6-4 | CASSDSVSGTDTQYF | TGTGCCAGCAGTGACTCGGTTAGCGGCACAGATACGCAGTATTTT
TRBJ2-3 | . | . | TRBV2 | CASSSKLGSTDTQYF | TGTGCCAGCAGTAGTAAACTAGGGAGCACAGATACGCAGTATTTT
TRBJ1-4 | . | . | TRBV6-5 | CASRHGFATNEKLFF | TGTGCCAGCAGACACGGGTTCGCAACTAATGAAAAACTGTTTTTT
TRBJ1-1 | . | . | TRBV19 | CASSIRSISFGSTEAFF | TGTGCCAGTAGTATCCGAAGCATTAGTTTTGGGAGCACTGAAGCTTTCTTT
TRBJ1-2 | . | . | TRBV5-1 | CASSTGTPSPGYTF | TGCGCCAGCAGCACCGGGACTCCCTCCCCTGGCTACACCTTC
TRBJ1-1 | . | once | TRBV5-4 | CASSPQTGEAFF | TGTGCCAGCAGCCCTCAAACAGGTGAAGCTTTCTTT
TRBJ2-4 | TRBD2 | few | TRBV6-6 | CASSSGTSGRRYIQYF | TGTGCCAGCAGTTCGGGGACTAGCGGGAGGAGGTACATTCAGTACTTC
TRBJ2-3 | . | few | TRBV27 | CASSSGGTATDTQYF | TGTGCCAGCAGTTCAGGCGGGACGGCCACAGATACGCAGTATTTT
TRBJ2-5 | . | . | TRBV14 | CASSQEVAGETQYF | TGTGCCAGCAGCCAAGAGGTCGCGGGCGAGACCCAGTACTTC
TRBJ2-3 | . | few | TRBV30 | CAWSGLGGTDTQYF | TGTGCCTGGAGTGGTCTAGGTGGCACAGATACGCAGTATTTT
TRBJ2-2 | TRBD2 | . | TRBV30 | CAWSDGLARGRTGELFF | TGTGCCTGGAGTGACGGACTAGCGAGGGGGCGGACCGGGGAGCTGTTTTTT
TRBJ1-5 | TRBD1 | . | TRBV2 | CASSFRGNQPQNF | TGTGCCAGCAGTTTCAGGGGGAATCAGCCCCAGAATTTT
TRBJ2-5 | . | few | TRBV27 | CASSWTAPSGMETQYF | TGTGCCAGCAGCTGGACTGCCCCGTCAGGAATGGAGACCCAGTACTTC
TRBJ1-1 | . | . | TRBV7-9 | CASSFSGTEAFF | TGTGCCAGCAGCTTCTCAGGGACTGAAGCTTTCTTT